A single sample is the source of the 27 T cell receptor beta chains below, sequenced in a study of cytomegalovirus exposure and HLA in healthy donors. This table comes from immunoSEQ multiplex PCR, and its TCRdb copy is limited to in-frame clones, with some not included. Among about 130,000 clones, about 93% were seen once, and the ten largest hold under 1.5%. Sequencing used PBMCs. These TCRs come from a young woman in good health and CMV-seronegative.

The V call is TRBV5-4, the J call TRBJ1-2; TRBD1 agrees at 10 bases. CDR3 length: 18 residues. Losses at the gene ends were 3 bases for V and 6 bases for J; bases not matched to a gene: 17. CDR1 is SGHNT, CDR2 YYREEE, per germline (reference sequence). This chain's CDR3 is CASSSPGQGISSSNGYTF. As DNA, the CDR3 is TGTGCCAGCAGCTCTCCGGGACAGGGGATTTCATCTTCTAATGGCTACACCTTC.

This CDR3 is CASLPASTVINTEAFF. CDR3 DNA: TGTGCCAGCTTACCCGCCTCGACAGTAATTAACACTGAAGCTTTCTTT. The genes are TRBV28 and TRBJ1-1, with D tentatively TRBD1 (5 bases). The germline CDR1 and CDR2 sequences are MDHEN and SYDVKM. The V and J ends lost 8 bases and 2 bases respectively, with 21 bases between them. This CDR3 is built from 16 residues.

The DNA of the CDR3 is TGCGCCAGCAGCTTAACAGGGGCCGAGCAGTACTTC. Its protein is CASSLTGAEQYF. The rearrangement uses TRBV4-1 and TRBJ2-7; 7 nucleotides agree with TRBD1. With V trimmed by 5 bases and J by 6 bases, 4 bases remained unmatched. The CDR3 extends over 12 amino acids. Germline CDR1 is MGHRA and CDR2 is YSYEKL.

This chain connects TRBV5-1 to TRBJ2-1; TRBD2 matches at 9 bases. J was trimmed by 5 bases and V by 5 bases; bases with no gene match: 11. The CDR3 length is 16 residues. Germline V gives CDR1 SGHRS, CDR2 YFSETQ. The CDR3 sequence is CASRGGAGGPNNEQFF. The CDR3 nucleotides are TGCGCCAGCAGAGGGGGGGCGGGAGGGCCTAACAATGAGCAGTTCTTC.

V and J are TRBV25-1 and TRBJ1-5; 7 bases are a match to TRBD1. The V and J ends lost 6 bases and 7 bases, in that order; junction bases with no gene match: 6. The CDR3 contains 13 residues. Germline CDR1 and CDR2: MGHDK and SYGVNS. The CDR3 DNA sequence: TGTGCCAGCAGGGACAGGCTGAAGCAGCCCCAGCATTTT. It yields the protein CASRDRLKQPQHF.

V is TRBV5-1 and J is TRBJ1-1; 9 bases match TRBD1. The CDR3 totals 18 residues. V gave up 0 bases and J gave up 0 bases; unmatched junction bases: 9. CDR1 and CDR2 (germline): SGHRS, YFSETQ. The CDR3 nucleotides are TGCGCCAGCAGCTTGGTGCGCGGGACAGGGCCGATGAACACTGAAGCTTTCTTT. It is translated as CASSLVRGTGPMNTEAFF.

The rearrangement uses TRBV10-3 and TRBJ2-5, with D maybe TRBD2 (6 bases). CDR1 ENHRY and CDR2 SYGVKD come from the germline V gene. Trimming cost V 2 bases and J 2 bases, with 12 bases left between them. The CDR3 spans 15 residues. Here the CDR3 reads CAISEVGDSQETQYF. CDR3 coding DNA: TGTGCCATCAGTGAGGTTGGGGACTCACAAGAGACCCAGTACTTC.

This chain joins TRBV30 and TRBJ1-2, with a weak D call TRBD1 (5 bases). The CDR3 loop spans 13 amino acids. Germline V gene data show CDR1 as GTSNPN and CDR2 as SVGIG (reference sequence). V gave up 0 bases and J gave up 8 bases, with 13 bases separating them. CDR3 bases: TGTGCCTGGAGTGTACGGGCAGGGTTCGGCTACACCTTC. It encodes CAWSVRAGFGYTF.

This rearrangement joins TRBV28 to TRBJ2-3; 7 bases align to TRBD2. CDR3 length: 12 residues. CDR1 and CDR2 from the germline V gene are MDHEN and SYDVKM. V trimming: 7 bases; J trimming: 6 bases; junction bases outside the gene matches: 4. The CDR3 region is CASMRERDTQYF. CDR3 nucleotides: TGTGCCAGCATGCGGGAGCGGGATACGCAGTATTTT.

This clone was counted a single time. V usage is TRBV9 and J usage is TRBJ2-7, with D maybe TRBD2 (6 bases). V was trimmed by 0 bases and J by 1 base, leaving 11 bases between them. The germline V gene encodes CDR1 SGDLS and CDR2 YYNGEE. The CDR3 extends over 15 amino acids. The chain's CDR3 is CASSVGGGGSYEQYF. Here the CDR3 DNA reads TGTGCCAGCAGCGTAGGGGGCGGAGGGTCCTACGAGCAGTACTTC.

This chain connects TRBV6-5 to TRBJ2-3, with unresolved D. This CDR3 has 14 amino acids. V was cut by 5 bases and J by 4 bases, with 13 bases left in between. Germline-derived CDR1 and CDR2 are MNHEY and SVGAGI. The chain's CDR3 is CASSLRHLADTQYF. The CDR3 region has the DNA TGTGCCAGCAGTCTGCGACACTTAGCAGATACGCAGTATTTT.

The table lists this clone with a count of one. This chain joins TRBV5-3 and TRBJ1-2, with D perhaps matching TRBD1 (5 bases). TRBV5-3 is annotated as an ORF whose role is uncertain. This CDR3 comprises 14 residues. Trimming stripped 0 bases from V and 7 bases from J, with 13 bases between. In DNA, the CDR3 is TGTGCCAGAAGCTTGGAGGAGCAGGGAAGTGGCTACACCTTC. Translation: CARSLEEQGSGYTF.

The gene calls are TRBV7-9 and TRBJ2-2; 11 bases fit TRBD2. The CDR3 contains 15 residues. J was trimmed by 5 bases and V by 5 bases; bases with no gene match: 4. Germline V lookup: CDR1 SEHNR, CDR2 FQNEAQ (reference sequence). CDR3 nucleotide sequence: TGTGCCAGCAGCGACCTAGCGGGAGGAACCGGGGAGCTGTTTTTT. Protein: CASSDLAGGTGELFF.

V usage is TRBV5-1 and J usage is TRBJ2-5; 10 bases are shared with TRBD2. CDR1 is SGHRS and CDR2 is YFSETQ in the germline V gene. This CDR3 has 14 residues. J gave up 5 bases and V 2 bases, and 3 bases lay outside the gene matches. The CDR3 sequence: CASSFSGGAETQYF. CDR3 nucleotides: TGCGCCAGCAGCTTCAGCGGGGGGGCTGAGACCCAGTACTTC.

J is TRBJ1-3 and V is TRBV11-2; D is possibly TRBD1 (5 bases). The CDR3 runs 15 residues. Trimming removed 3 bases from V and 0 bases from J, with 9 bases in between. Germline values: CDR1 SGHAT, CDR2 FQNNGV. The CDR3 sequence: CASSFDSTSGNTIYF. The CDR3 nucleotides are TGTGCCAGCAGCTTCGACAGTACCTCTGGAAACACCATATATTTT.

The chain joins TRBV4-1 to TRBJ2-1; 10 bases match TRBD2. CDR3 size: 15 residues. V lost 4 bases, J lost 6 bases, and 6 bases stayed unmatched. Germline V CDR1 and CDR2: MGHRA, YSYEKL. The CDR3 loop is CASSPYLAGANEQFF. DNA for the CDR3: TGCGCCAGCAGCCCTTATCTAGCGGGAGCCAATGAGCAGTTCTTC.

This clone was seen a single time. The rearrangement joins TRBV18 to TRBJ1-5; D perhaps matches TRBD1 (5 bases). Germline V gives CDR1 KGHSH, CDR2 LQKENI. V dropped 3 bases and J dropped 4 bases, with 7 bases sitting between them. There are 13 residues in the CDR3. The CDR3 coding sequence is TGTGCCAGCTCACCCGACAGAAATCAGCCCCAGCATTTT. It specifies CASSPDRNQPQHF.

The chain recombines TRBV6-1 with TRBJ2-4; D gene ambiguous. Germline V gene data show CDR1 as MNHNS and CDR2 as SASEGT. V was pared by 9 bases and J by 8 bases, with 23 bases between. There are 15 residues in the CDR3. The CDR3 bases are TGTGCCAGTAGCCACCCGAGTCTGGGTTTGGACATTCAGTACTTC. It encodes CASSHPSLGLDIQYF.

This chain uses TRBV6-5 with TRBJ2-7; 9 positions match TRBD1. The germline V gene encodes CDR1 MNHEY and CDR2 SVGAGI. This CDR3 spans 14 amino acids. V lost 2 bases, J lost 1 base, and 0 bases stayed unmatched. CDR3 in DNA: TGTGCCAGCAGTTACGACAGGGGGTCCTACGAGCAGTACTTC. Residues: CASSYDRGSYEQYF.

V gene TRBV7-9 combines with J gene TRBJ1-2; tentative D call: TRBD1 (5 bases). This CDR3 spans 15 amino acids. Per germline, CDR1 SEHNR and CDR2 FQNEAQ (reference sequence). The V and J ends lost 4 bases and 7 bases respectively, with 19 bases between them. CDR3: CASSSFLGRGGGYTF. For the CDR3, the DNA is TGTGCCAGCAGCTCGTTCCTGGGGAGGGGAGGTGGCTACACCTTC.

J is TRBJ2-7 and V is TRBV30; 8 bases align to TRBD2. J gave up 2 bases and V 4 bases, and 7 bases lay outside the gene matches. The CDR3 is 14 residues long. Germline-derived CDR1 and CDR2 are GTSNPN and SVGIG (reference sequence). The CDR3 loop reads CAWTQAGETYEQYF. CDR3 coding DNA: TGTGCCTGGACCCAAGCGGGAGAGACCTACGAGCAGTACTTC.

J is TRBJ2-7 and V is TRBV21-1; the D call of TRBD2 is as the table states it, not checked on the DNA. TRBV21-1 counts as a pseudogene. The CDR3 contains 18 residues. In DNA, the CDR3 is TGTGCCAGCAGCAAAACCGGGACTAGCGGGGCCGGGTACTACGAGCAGTACTTC. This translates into CASSKTGTSGAGYYEQYF.

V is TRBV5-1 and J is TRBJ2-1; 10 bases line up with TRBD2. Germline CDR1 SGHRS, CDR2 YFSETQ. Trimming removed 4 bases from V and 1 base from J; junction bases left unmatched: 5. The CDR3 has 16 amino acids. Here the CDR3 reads CASSRTSGTSYNEQFF. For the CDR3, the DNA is TGCGCCAGCAGCCGGACTAGCGGAACTTCCTACAATGAGCAGTTCTTC.

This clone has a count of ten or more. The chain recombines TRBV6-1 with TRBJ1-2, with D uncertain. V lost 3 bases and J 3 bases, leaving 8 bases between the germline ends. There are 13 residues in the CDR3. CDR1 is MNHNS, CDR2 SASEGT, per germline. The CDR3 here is CASSDGEYYGYTF. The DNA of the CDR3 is TGTGCCAGCAGTGACGGGGAGTACTATGGCTACACCTTC.

This chain's CDR3 is CASGLPTGTRGSEAFF. CDR3 DNA sequence: TGTGCTAGTGGCCTGCCAACCGGGACTCGGGGCTCTGAAGCTTTCTTT. The chain combines TRBV12-5 with TRBJ1-1; perhaps TRBD1 as D (5 bases). Trimming stripped 6 bases from V and 6 bases from J, with 23 bases between. This CDR3 spans 16 amino acids. The germline V gene has CDR1 LGHNT and CDR2 FRNRAP.

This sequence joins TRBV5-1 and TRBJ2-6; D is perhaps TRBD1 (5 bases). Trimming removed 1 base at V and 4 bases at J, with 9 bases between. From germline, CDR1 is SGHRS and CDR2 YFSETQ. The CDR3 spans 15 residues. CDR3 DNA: TGCGCCAGCAGCTTGAGGGGTGGCGGGGCCAACGTCCTGACTTTC. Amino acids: CASSLRGGGANVLTF.

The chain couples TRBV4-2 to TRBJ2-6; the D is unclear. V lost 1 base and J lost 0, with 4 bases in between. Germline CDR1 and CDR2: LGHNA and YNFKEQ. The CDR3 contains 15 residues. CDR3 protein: CASSQAGSGANVLTF. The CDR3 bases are TGTGCCAGCAGCCAAGCGGGCTCTGGGGCCAACGTCCTGACTTTC.